This T cell receptor (beta chain) was sequenced for a study of low-dose radiotherapy and immunotherapy resistance in tumors. cDNA synthesis used a TRAV/TRBV-specific primer set for both chains. TCRs were put through approximately 21 PCR cycles of amplification with Phusion. A constant-region primer and the V-primer adapter served as the primer pair. TCRdb re-analysed the reads in MiXCR, keeping a single row per CDR3 protein. The repertoire holds roughly 19,000 distinct CDR3 sequences, with under 80% as singletons. CDR1 and CDR2 from the germline V gene are SGHAT and FQNNGV. The trim removed 1 base at V and 5 bases at J, leaving 5 bases unmatched. There are 14 residues in the CDR3. This clonotype was seen only a few times.

The chain has TRBV11-2 and TRBJ2-7; 7 positions agree with TRBD1. This TCR came from a human donor with advanced metastatic prostate, ovarian, gallbladder or colorectal cancer (not recorded which). This table probably holds off-target reads from a library built for another chain. The CDR3, as DNA: TGTGCCAGCAGCTTAGGAGGGACAGAACACGAGCAGTACTTC. Translation gives CASSLGGTEHEQYF.